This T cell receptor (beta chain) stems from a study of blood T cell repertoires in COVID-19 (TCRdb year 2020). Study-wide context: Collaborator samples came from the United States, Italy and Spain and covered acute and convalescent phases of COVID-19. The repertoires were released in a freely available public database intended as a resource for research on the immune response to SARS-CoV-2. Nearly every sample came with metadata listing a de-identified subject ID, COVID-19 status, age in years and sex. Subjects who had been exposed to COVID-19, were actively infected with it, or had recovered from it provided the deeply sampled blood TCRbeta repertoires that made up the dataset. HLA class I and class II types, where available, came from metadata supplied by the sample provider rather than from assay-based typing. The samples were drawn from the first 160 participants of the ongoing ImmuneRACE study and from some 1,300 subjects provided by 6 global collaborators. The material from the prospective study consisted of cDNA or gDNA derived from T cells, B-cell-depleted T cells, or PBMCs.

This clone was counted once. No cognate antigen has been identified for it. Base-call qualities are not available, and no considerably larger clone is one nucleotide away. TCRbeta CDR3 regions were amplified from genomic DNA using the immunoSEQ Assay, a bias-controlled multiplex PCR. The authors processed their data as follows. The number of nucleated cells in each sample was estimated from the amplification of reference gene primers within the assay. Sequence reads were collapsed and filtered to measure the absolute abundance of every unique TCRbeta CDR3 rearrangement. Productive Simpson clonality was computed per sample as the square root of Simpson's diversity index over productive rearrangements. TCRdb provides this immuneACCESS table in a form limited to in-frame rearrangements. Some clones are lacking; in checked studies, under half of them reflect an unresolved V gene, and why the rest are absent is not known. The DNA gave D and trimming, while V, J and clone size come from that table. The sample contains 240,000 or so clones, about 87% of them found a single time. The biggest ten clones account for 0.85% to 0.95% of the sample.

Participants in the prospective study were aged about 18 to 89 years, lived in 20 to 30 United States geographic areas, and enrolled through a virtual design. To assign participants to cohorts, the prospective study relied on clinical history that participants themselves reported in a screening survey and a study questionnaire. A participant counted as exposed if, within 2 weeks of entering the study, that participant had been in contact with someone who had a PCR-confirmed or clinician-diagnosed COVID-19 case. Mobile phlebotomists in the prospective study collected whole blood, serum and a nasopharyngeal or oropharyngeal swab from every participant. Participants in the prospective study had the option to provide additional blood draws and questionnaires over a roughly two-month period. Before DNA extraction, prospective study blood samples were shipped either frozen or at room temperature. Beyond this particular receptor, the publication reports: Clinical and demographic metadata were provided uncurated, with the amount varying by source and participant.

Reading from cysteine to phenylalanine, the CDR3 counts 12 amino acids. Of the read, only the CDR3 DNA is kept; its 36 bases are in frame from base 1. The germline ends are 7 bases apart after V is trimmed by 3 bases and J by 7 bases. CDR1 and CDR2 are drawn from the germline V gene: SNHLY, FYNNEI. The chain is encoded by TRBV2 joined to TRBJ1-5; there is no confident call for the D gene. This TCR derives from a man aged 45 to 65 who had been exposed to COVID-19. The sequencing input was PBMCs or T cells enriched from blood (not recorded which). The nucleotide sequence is TGTGCCAGCAGTGAGGCGGGACAGCCCCAGCATTTT. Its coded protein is CASSEAGQPQHF.